The present T cell receptor beta chain was sequenced within a study of T cells expressing NK-cell markers. On the study more broadly: The TCR beta repertoires were obtained from sorted CD3+CD56+NKG2C+, CD3+CD56+NKG2C- and CD3+CD56-NKG2C+ T cells.

TCRdb re-called the 5' RACE reads and shows each CDR3 protein once, DNA omitted. This repertoire includes about 160,000 distinct CDR3 sequences. The TCR was taken from a man between 18 and 69 years old in good health. Sequencing used blood T cells: a sorted CD56 or NKG2C T cell subset, CD4+ or CD8+ T cells, or bulk PBMC T cells (not recorded which).

The CDR3 reads CASRDRVVTEAFF. The gene calls are TRBV5-6 and TRBJ1-1; TCRdb selects TRBD1, and the lack of DNA leaves this call unchecked. Per germline, CDR1 SGHDT and CDR2 YYEEEE. CDR3 length: 13 amino acids.